These 32 T cell receptor beta chains came from one sample sequenced in a study of T cell repertoires in cytomegalovirus infection. The antigens these receptors bind are not known. TCRdb reprocessed the reads via MiXCR and lists one record per CDR3 protein. The sample lists nearly 700,000 distinct CDR3 sequences; around 35% were seen once. Sequencing used cultured PBMCs, obtained from culture after CMV antigen stimulation. The receptors here all came from a human donor in good health (CMV status not recorded). Some clones in this sample may be carry-over from other donors' samples.

The chain employs TRBV27 and TRBJ1-1, with D unclear. CDR3 length equals 16 residues. The germline V gene has CDR1 MNHEY and CDR2 SMNVEV (reference sequence). The V and J ends lost 4 bases and 0 bases respectively, with 15 bases between them. The CDR3 loop is CASSSTWRPMNTEAFF. The CDR3 DNA reads TGTGCCAGCAGTTCCACGTGGCGGCCCATGAACACTGAAGCTTTCTTT.

The V gene is TRBV10-3, the J gene TRBJ1-2, with a possible D match to TRBD1 (6 bases). Germline values: CDR1 ENHRY, CDR2 SYGVKD. CDR3 length: 15 amino acids. V was cut by 4 bases and J by 4 bases, with 16 bases left in between. CDR3 sequence reads: CAISGADRDLYGYTF. The CDR3 coding sequence is TGTGCCATCAGTGGGGCGGACAGAGACCTCTATGGCTACACCTTC.

This rearrangement joins TRBV3-1 to TRBJ2-7; D gene ambiguous. V lost 4 bases, J lost 2 bases, and 18 bases lay in between. The CDR3 contains 16 residues. Looked up from germline, CDR1 is LGHDT and CDR2 is YNNKEL (reference sequence). The CDR3 DNA reads as TGTGCCAGCAGCCCAGTTGGACGGGCGGCGGCCTACGAGCAGTACTTC. The encoded protein is CASSPVGRAAAYEQYF.

The genes are TRBV9 and TRBJ2-3; D perhaps matches TRBD2 (5 bases). CDR1 and CDR2 from the germline V gene are SGDLS and YYNGEE. Trimming took 3 bases from V and 1 from J, leaving 9 bases between them. This CDR3 region has 14 residues. In DNA, the CDR3 is TGTGCCAGCAGCGCCCAACTAGGCACAGATACGCAGTATTTT. Translation: CASSAQLGTDTQYF.

The genes are TRBV24-1 and TRBJ2-5; 7 bases align to TRBD2. The germline V gene encodes CDR1 KGHDR and CDR2 SFDVKD. The CDR3 length is 17 residues. Trimming cost V 2 bases and J 3 bases; bases outside gene matches: 11. CDR3 nucleotides: TGTGCCACCAGTGATTCCCGTGGGGCGGGAGCCGAAGAGACCCAGTACTTC. Translating gives CATSDSRGAGAEETQYF.

This chain connects TRBV7-6 to TRBJ1-5, with D perhaps TRBD1 (5 bases). CDR3 length: 19 amino acids. Trimming removed 5 bases from V and 0 bases from J, with 23 bases in between. Germline CDR1 reads SGHVS; CDR2 reads FNYEAQ. Written as DNA, the CDR3 is TGTGCCAGCAGCACCGGAGCAGGGATCCGACCTTATAGCAATCAGCCCCAGCATTTT. This encodes CASSTGAGIRPYSNQPQHF.

This clonotype was detected many times. DNA of the CDR3: TGTGCCAGCAGCTTTCAGCGGGGGCAGACAGAGACCCAGTACTTC. Translating gives CASSFQRGQTETQYF. This sequence joins TRBV7-2 and TRBJ2-5, with 8 bases lining up with TRBD2. J gave up 4 bases and V 3 bases, and 7 bases lay outside the gene matches. The CDR3 has 15 amino acids. Per the germline V gene, CDR1 is SGHTA and CDR2 is FQGNSA.

The table lists this clonotype with many counts. A read error may explain this, as a much larger clone is one base away. The chain recombines TRBV7-2 with TRBJ2-5; D is possibly TRBD2 (5 bases). The CDR3 covers 13 residues. Trimming removed 4 bases at V and 5 bases at J, with 11 bases between. CDR1 and CDR2 (germline): SGHTA, FQGNSA. As DNA, the CDR3 is TGTGCCAGCAGCTCGGACTCCTGGGAGACCCAGTACTTC. This translates into CASSSDSWETQYF.

This chain uses TRBV15 with TRBJ2-1; 7 bases align to TRBD2. The germline gives CDR1 LNHNV, CDR2 YYDKDF (reference sequence). CDR3 length equals 16 residues. Losses at the gene ends were 3 bases for V and 4 bases for J; bases not matched to a gene: 9. CDR3 residues: CATSRGGTQLYNEQFF. The CDR3 DNA reads TGTGCCACCAGCAGGGGGGGGACCCAACTTTACAATGAGCAGTTCTTC.

This chain links TRBV6-5 with TRBJ2-7, with D perhaps TRBD1 (5 bases). The CDR3 runs 18 residues. V lost 0 bases and J 7 bases, leaving 25 bases between the germline ends. The germline V gene has CDR1 MNHEY and CDR2 SVGAGI. CDR3: CASSYSIIRQGGDGEQYF. CDR3 bases: TGTGCCAGCAGTTACTCCATTATTCGGCAGGGTGGGGATGGGGAGCAGTACTTC.

This clonotype has more than one count but fewer than ten. The V and J genes are TRBV14 and TRBJ2-7; unclear D gene. The germline gives CDR1 SGHDN, CDR2 FVKESK. V gave up 2 bases and J gave up 2 bases, with 16 bases separating them. The CDR3 has 16 amino acids. CDR3 in amino acids: CASSQLGAEGPYEQYF. CDR3 DNA: TGTGCCAGCAGCCAATTGGGTGCCGAAGGTCCCTACGAGCAGTACTTC.

This clonotype turned up a few times. This chain uses TRBV7-2 with TRBJ2-3, with 7 positions matching TRBD2. Germline assignment: CDR1 SGHTA and CDR2 FQGNSA. J gave up 6 bases and V 5 bases, and 14 bases lay outside the gene matches. The CDR3 runs to 16 residues. This CDR3 reads CASSPRLGGSWDTQYF. The CDR3 DNA sequence: TGTGCCAGCAGCCCCAGGCTTGGCGGGAGTTGGGATACGCAGTATTTT.

The chain recombines TRBV5-1 with TRBJ1-1, with TRBD1 matching 8 bases. The CDR3 is 17 amino acids. V was clipped by 0 bases and J by 2 bases; unmatched bases: 9. Looked up from germline, CDR1 is SGHRS and CDR2 is YFSETQ. DNA for the CDR3: TGCGCCAGCAGCTTGGTAGGACAGGGATCCTCCAACACTGAAGCTTTCTTT. Protein product: CASSLVGQGSSNTEAFF.

This clonotype was found a few times. The chain uses TRBV19 and TRBJ2-7; possibly TRBD1 for D (6 bases). The germline V and J ends were trimmed by 7 bases and 2 bases, with 15 bases remaining between them. The CDR3 has 14 amino acids. CDR1 is LNHDA and CDR2 is SQIVND in the germline V gene (reference sequence). The CDR3 bases are TGTGCCAGTAAACCAACAGGGACCCCCTACGAGCAGTACTTC. Its translation is CASKPTGTPYEQYF. Full variable domain (rest looked up from reference TRBV19 and TRBJ2-7): DGGITQSPKYLFRKEGQNVTLSCEQNLNHDAMYWYRQDPGQGLRLIYYSQIVNDFQKGDIAEGYSVSREKKESFPLTVTSAQKNPTAFYLCASKPTGTPYEQYFGPGTRLTVT.

This clonotype has just a few counts. V usage is TRBV7-9 and J usage is TRBJ2-4; TRBD1 aligns across 7 bases. Germline V CDR1 and CDR2: SEHNR, FQNEAQ (reference sequence). V was clipped by 4 bases and J by 1 base; unmatched bases: 16. CDR3 length equals 19 residues. The CDR3, as DNA: TGTGCCAGCAGCTCCGGCAGGGGGTATGATAGGCCGGCCAAAAACATTCAGTACTTC. It encodes CASSSGRGYDRPAKNIQYF. Using reference TRBV7-9 and TRBJ2-4 for the parts outside the CDR3, the full variable domain is DTGVSQNPRHKITKRGQNVTFRCDPISEHNRLYWYRQTLGQGPEFLTYFQNEAQLEKSRLLSDRFSAERPKGSFSTLEIQRTEQGDSAMYLCASSSGRGYDRPAKNIQYFGAGTRLSVL.

This clonotype turned up a few times. This chain links TRBV18 with TRBJ2-5; TRBD1 or TRBD2 may be the D gene (5 bases each). CDR3 size: 14 residues. V was cut by 3 bases and J by 5 bases, with 13 bases left in between. CDR1 and CDR2 (germline): KGHSH, LQKENI. The CDR3 coding sequence is TGTGCCAGCTCACCGATCGGGGACGGCGAGACCCAGTACTTC. It is translated as CASSPIGDGETQYF.

The genes are TRBV20-1 and TRBJ2-5, with D perhaps given as TRBD1 or TRBD2 (5 bases each). V was cut by 6 bases and J by 1 base, with 21 bases left in between. Germline V gene data show CDR1 as DFQATT and CDR2 as SNEGSKA (reference sequence). This CDR3 contains 16 residues. CDR3 loop: CSAPSRAESTQETQYF. The CDR3 nucleotides are TGCAGTGCCCCTAGCAGGGCAGAGAGCACCCAAGAGACCCAGTACTTC.

This sequence joins TRBV19 and TRBJ2-7; possible D gene TRBD2, 6 bases. V was trimmed by 2 bases and J by 2 bases, leaving 10 bases between them. CDR3 length equals 14 residues. Germline V gives CDR1 LNHDA, CDR2 SQIVND (reference sequence). The CDR3 is CASSILLAPYEQYF. For the CDR3, the DNA is TGTGCCAGTAGTATACTCCTAGCGCCCTACGAGCAGTACTTC.

V and J are TRBV23-1 and TRBJ2-2; D may correspond to TRBD1 or TRBD2 (6 bases each). TRBV23-1 is treated as an ORF (open reading frame) with a function not yet certain. CDR3 length equals 17 residues. V was pared by 3 bases and J by 0 bases, with 14 bases between. CDR3 bases: TGCGCCAGCAGTCACTTAGGGGGGAGCCCGAACACCGGGGAGCTGTTTTTT. Its protein is CASSHLGGSPNTGELFF.

Remarks on this clonotype: This may be a read error, as it is one base from a much larger clone. The V gene is TRBV7-2, the J gene TRBJ1-6, with unresolved D. The germline V gene has CDR1 SGHTA and CDR2 FQGNSA. The CDR3 consists of 15 residues. CDR3 residues: CASSFQTDYYSPFHF. DNA of the CDR3: TGTGCCAGCAGCTTCCAGACGGACTACTATTCACCCTTCCACTTT.

This clonotype has a count of ten or more. The J gene is TRBJ2-7, the V gene TRBV7-2, with TRBD2 matching over 7 bases. Germline trimming cut 5 bases from V and 6 bases from J; bases unmatched to any gene: 7. The CDR3 runs 13 residues. The germline V gene has CDR1 SGHTA and CDR2 FQGNSA. The CDR3 sequence is CASSPSGRAEQYF. DNA for the CDR3: TGTGCCAGCAGCCCCTCAGGGAGGGCCGAGCAGTACTTC.

V and J are TRBV28 and TRBJ2-1, with 8 positions matching TRBD2. V lost 8 bases to trimming and J lost 0 bases; unmatched junction nucleotides: 3. The CDR3 is 14 amino acids. Germline CDR1 is MDHEN and CDR2 is SYDVKM. The CDR3 protein is CASVSGGSYNEQFF. For the CDR3, the DNA is TGTGCCAGCGTAAGCGGGGGCTCCTACAATGAGCAGTTCTTC.

This clonotype has only a few counts. The chain recombines TRBV7-2 with TRBJ1-4, with D perhaps matching TRBD1 (5 bases). Germline V gene sequence: CDR1 SGHTA, CDR2 FQGNSA. The CDR3 runs to 14 residues. Between the trimmed V and J ends, which lost 3 bases and 6 bases, there was a span of 11 bases. The DNA for the CDR3 is TGTGCCAGCAGCTTGGGGGTTGTGGATGAAAAACTGTTTTTT. Translation: CASSLGVVDEKLFF. Combining the CDR3 with reference TRBV7-2 and TRBJ1-4 gives the whole variable domain GAGVSQSPSNKVTEKGKDVELRCDPISGHTALYWYRQSLGQGLEFLIYFQGNSAPDKSGLPSDRFSAERTGGSVSTLTIQRTQQEDSAVYLCASSLGVVDEKLFFGSGTQLSVL.

This clonotype was observed a few times. The chain combines TRBV7-2 with TRBJ1-6; a weak D match, TRBD1 (6 bases). CDR1 and CDR2 from the germline V gene are SGHTA and FQGNSA. V lost 1 base, J lost 10 bases, and 14 bases lay in between. The CDR3 totals 15 residues. The CDR3 protein is CASSLGGAVGSPLHF. Written as DNA, the CDR3 is TGTGCCAGCAGCTTAGGGGGGGCGGTTGGGTCACCCCTCCACTTT. The full variable domain, in which reference TRBV7-2 and TRBJ1-6 provide the parts outside the CDR3, is GAGVSQSPSNKVTEKGKDVELRCDPISGHTALYWYRQSLGQGLEFLIYFQGNSAPDKSGLPSDRFSAERTGGSVSTLTIQRTQQEDSAVYLCASSLGGAVGSPLHFGNGTRLTVT.

This chain uses TRBV7-8 with TRBJ2-2; 9 bases are shared with TRBD2. V trimming: 1 base; J trimming: 6 bases; junction bases outside the gene matches: 6. The CDR3 covers 16 residues. Germline V CDR1 and CDR2: SGHVS, FQNEAQ. The CDR3, as DNA: TGTGCCAGCAGCTTAGGATTGCTAGCGGGATCCGGGGAGCTGTTTTTT. It yields the protein CASSLGLLAGSGELFF.

The chain employs TRBV6-1 and TRBJ1-2; D uncertain. V was clipped by 7 bases and J by 6 bases, with 21 bases between them. Germline V gene data show CDR1 as MNHNS and CDR2 as SASEGT. CDR3 length: 15 amino acids. The CDR3 sequence is CASTLQKHEPDGYTF. DNA for the CDR3: TGTGCCAGCACTCTCCAAAAACACGAGCCGGATGGCTACACCTTC.

The chain is built from TRBV6-2 or TRBV6-3 and TRBJ2-2; no firm D call. The ends were cut back, 8 bases at V and 1 base at J, with 8 bases in the middle. The V gene's germline CDR1 is MNHEY and CDR2 SVGEGT. The CDR3 runs to 13 residues. CDR3 sequence: CASLGKNTGELFF. The CDR3 nucleotides read TGTGCCAGCCTAGGAAAGAACACCGGGGAGCTGTTTTTT.

This chain links TRBV6-5 with TRBJ2-7, with D perhaps being TRBD1 or TRBD2 (6 bases each). The CDR3 is 14 residues long. Trimming pared 2 bases from V and 4 bases from J, leaving 12 bases between. The germline CDR1 and CDR2 sequences are MNHEY and SVGAGI. CDR3 DNA: TGTGCCAGCAGTTACGGGGGGCTTATGTACGAGCAGTACTTC. It translates to CASSYGGLMYEQYF.

The chain employs TRBV7-8 and TRBJ2-7; possible D gene TRBD2, 6 bases. The V end lost 4 bases, the J end lost 6 bases, and 10 bases lay between the germline ends. Germline V gene sequence: CDR1 SGHVS, CDR2 FQNEAQ. The CDR3 has 12 amino acids. The CDR3 coding sequence is TGTGCCAGCAGCTCCCTGGGGGGCGAGCAGTACTTC. It is translated as CASSSLGGEQYF.

The table lists this clonotype with a few counts. The V gene is TRBV7-9, the J gene TRBJ2-7; D may be TRBD1 (5 bases). This CDR3 spans 15 amino acids. The ends were cut back, 5 bases at V and 3 bases at J, with 17 bases in the middle. CDR1 is SEHNR, CDR2 FQNEAQ, per germline (reference sequence). The CDR3 coding sequence is TGTGCCAGCAGCCAAGACAGACAAAGGGACTACGAGCAGTACTTC. It specifies CASSQDRQRDYEQYF.

This clonotype has a count of ten or more. This chain connects TRBV7-8 to TRBJ2-7, with 9 bases fitting TRBD2. Germline CDR1 is SGHVS and CDR2 is FQNEAQ. The CDR3 loop spans 13 amino acids. The V segment lost 5 bases and the J segment 3 bases; nucleotides outside the gene matches: 2. CDR3 residues: CASSRLADYEQYF. The DNA of the CDR3 is TGTGCCAGCAGCCGACTAGCGGACTACGAGCAGTACTTC.

This clonotype came up a few times. The rearrangement joins TRBV2 to TRBJ1-1, with 7 bases matching TRBD1. There are 13 residues in the CDR3. Germline V gene sequence: CDR1 SNHLY, CDR2 FYNNEI. J gave up 5 bases and V 8 bases, and 8 bases lay outside the gene matches. In DNA form, the CDR3 reads TGTGCCAGCGGGGCAGGGGGGAGGACTGAAGCTTTCTTT. Protein product: CASGAGGRTEAFF.